The 4 T cell receptor beta chains presented below share a single source sample, sequenced in a study of T cells in Graves' hyperthyroidism and ophthalmopathy. Authors of the study amplified TCR beta CDR3 regions from RNA transcripts. HTBI primers were the set used in a first-round RT-PCR of the TCR CDR3. TCRdb passed the multiplex PCR reads through MiXCR, listing each CDR3 protein once. The table lists 250,000 to 300,000 distinct CDR3 sequences, more than 12% of them singletons. The source material was blood. The origin of the receptors is a woman in her thirties or forties with Graves' hyperthyroidism that later progressed to Graves' ophthalmopathy.

This clonotype has just a few counts. This may be a read error: a much more frequent sequence differs by one nucleotide. The rearrangement uses TRBV7-2 and TRBJ2-7; tentatively, D is TRBD1 or TRBD2 (5 bases each). Trimming took off 5 bases at V and 2 bases at J, with 16 bases between the two ends. From germline, CDR1 is SGHTA and CDR2 FQGNSA. The CDR3 sequence is 15 residues long. The CDR3 DNA is TGTGCCAGCAGCCCGATCCGGGGCACAGCCTACGAGCAGTACTTC. Its protein is CASSPIRGTAYEQYF.

Only a few counts were recorded for this clonotype. This sequence joins TRBV20-1 and TRBJ2-1; D might be TRBD2 (6 bases). CDR1 and CDR2 from the germline V gene are DFQATT and SNEGSKA (reference sequence). Trimming left V 2 bases short and J 7 bases short, with 15 bases between. CDR3 length: 14 amino acids. The CDR3 sequence: CSARFGGSPNEQFF. DNA of the CDR3: TGCAGTGCTAGATTTGGAGGGAGCCCTAATGAGCAGTTCTTC.

This clonotype was counted many times. The rearrangement links TRBV10-1 to TRBJ2-1, with 13 nucleotides matching TRBD2. CDR1 is WNHNN, CDR2 SYGVQD, per germline (reference sequence). The V gene end was trimmed by 6 bases and the J gene end by 8 bases; junction bases not matched to a gene: 7. The CDR3 is 15 residues long. CDR3: CASSATSGRMHEQFF. The CDR3 region has the DNA TGCGCCAGCAGCGCGACTAGCGGGAGGATGCATGAGCAGTTCTTC.

This clonotype showed up many times. This chain uses TRBV19 with TRBJ2-1; 10 nucleotides agree with TRBD1. The germline V gene encodes CDR1 LNHDA and CDR2 SQIVND (reference sequence). Germline trimming cut 3 bases from V and 3 bases from J; bases unmatched to any gene: 2. The CDR3 loop spans 15 amino acids. CDR3 DNA: TGTGCCAGTAGTATGGACAGGGGGTACTACAATGAGCAGTTCTTC. It specifies CASSMDRGYYNEQFF.